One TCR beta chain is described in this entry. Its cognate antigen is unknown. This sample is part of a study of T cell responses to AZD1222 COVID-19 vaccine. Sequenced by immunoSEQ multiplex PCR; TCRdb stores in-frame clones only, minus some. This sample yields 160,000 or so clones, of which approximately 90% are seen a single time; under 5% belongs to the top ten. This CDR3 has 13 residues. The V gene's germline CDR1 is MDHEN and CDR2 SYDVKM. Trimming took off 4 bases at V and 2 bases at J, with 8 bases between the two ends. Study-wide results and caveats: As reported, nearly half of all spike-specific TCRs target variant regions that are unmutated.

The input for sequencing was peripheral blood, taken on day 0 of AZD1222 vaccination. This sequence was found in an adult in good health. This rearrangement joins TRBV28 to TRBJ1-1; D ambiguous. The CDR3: CASSSPRNTEAFF. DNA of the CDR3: TGTGCCAGCAGTTCGCCGAGAAACACTGAAGCTTTCTTT.